Listed below are T cell receptor beta chains from one sample, sequenced in a study. One entry per CDR3 protein, called by TCRdb with MiXCR from the 5' RACE reads. The sample yields roughly 11,000 distinct CDR3 sequences, under 35% seen once. Material: Tregs sorted from a lymph node. These receptors were taken from a female donor with breast cancer. The CDR3 runs from the conserved cysteine through the conserved F or W. Fields, in order: D gene, J gene, V gene, clone size, CDR3 protein, CDR3 DNA. D genes are given only for firm matches. Size tells how often a clone was seen (once, few, many) or the class of an expanded clone, and some rows leave it out.

-	TRBJ1-5	TRBV6-6	many	CASSYLNTGTRNQPQHF	TGTGCCAGCAGTTACCTCAACACAGGGACTCGCAATCAGCCCCAGCATTTT
TRBD2	TRBJ2-1	TRBV7-6	-	CASSSAGTSSYNEQFF	TGTGCCAGCAGCTCCGCCGGGACTAGCTCATACAATGAGCAGTTCTTC
TRBD2	TRBJ2-7	TRBV30	-	CAGTSGGTHEQYF	TGTGCCGGCACTAGCGGGGGGACTCACGAGCAGTACTTC
-	TRBJ2-7	TRBV6-1	-	CASSLAPREQYF	TGTGCCAGCAGTCTTGCCCCGCGCGAGCAGTACTTC
TRBD2	TRBJ2-1	TRBV24-1	many	CATSDLAGDRNEQFF	TGTGCCACCAGTGACTTAGCGGGAGATCGGAATGAGCAGTTCTTC
-	TRBJ2-1	TRBV7-8	-	CASSDPQPRLGNEQFF	TGTGCCAGCAGCGACCCACAGCCGCGGCTCGGCAATGAGCAGTTCTTC
TRBD2	TRBJ2-1	TRBV27	-	CASSSGTSGYNEQFF	TGTGCCAGCAGTTCCGGGACTAGCGGCTACAATGAGCAGTTCTTC
-	TRBJ1-5	TRBV5-6	medium-sized	CASSLGRDFSAQHF	TGTGCCAGCAGCTTAGGGCGGGACTTTTCGGCCCAGCATTTT
-	TRBJ2-3	TRBV7-6	few	CASSLAGGADTQYF	TGTGCCAGCAGCTTAGCGGGAGGTGCAGATACGCAGTATTTT
-	TRBJ2-1	TRBV12-3/TRBV12-4	many	CASSHLPESEQFF	TGTGCCAGCAGCCACCTCCCTGAGTCTGAGCAGTTCTTC
TRBD2	TRBJ2-1	TRBV20-1	many	CSAQREGAYNEQFF	TGCAGTGCTCAGCGGGAGGGGGCCTACAATGAGCAGTTCTTC
-	TRBJ2-7	TRBV10-3	-	CAISPDYLYEQYF	TGTGCCATCAGCCCCGACTACCTTTACGAGCAGTACTTC
-	TRBJ2-1	TRBV20-1	-	CSAKGLSRGAGEQFF	TGCAGTGCTAAAGGCCTATCTCGGGGGGCAGGTGAGCAGTTCTTC
-	TRBJ2-1	TRBV19	-	CVSTGIRYNEQFF	TGTGTCAGTACAGGTATCCGCTACAATGAGCAGTTCTTC
TRBD1	TRBJ1-5	TRBV6-6	many	CASSYGTGGGRSQPQHF	TGTGCCAGCAGTTACGGGACAGGGGGCGGACGGTCTCAGCCCCAGCATTTT
TRBD1	TRBJ2-7	TRBV4-2	once	CGSSQDSGLGDRLSYEQYF	TGTGGCAGCAGCCAAGATTCAGGCCTTGGGGACAGGCTGTCCTACGAGCAGTACTTC
TRBD2	TRBJ2-1	TRBV7-9	medium-sized	CASSPLAGVGNEQFF	TGTGCCAGCAGCCCACTAGCGGGAGTAGGAAATGAGCAGTTCTTC
TRBD1	TRBJ1-5	TRBV24-1	-	CAATEPGGGNQPLHF	TGTGCCGCCACCGAACCAGGGGGAGGCAATCAGCCCCTGCATTTT